One TCR beta chain is described in this entry. What it recognizes is unknown. The sample is drawn from a study of blood T cells in healthy people across ages. Sample-barcoded 5' priming and a J-beta primer mix drove a second PCR of about 7 to 12 cycles. TCRdb redid the calling of the 5' RACE reads with MiXCR, one entry per CDR3 protein. The sample has 1 million to 1.2 million distinct CDR3 sequences, less than 45% seen once. Notes on the study in general: Estimates based on one million T cells were treated as lower bounds.

In each sample, at least 6 million PBMCs were isolated. Germline lookup yields CDR1 SGHTA and CDR2 FQGTGA. Trimming left V 2 bases short and J 5 bases short, with 19 bases between. The CDR3 consists of 16 residues. Sequencing was performed on blood. The sequence was obtained from a man younger than 35 in good health. The genes are TRBV7-3 and TRBJ2-7, with D perhaps TRBD2 (6 bases). The CDR3 DNA reads as TGTGCCAGCAGCTTAGCGTTGGTGGCGGGGTATAACGAGCAGTACTTC. It specifies CASSLALVAGYNEQYF.